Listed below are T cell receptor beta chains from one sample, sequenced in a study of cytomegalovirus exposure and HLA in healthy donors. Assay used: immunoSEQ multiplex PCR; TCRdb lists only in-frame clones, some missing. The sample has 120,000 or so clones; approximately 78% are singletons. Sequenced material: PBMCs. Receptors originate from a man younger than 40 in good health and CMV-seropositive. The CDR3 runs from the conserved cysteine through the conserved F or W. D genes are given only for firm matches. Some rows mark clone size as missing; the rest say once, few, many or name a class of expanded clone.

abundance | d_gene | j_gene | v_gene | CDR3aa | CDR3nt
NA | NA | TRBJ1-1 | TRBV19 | CASSIWGDTEAFF | TGTGCCAGTAGTATCTGGGGAGACACTGAAGCTTTCTTT
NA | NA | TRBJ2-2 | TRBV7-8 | CASSFILWAQGNTGELFF | TGTGCCAGCAGCTTTATCCTCTGGGCACAGGGGAACACCGGGGAGCTGTTTTTT
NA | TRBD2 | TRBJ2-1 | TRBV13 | CASKSSGRKNEQFF | TGTGCCAGCAAGTCTAGCGGGAGGAAAAATGAGCAGTTCTTC
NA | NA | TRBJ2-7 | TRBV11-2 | CASSLVPGADYEQYF | TGTGCCAGCAGCTTAGTTCCAGGGGCGGACTACGAGCAGTACTTC
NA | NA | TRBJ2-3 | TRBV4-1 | CASSQPSGDTQYF | TGCGCCAGCAGCCAGCCAAGCGGAGATACGCAGTATTTT
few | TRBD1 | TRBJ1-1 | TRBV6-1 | CASSERTGRETEAFF | TGTGCCAGCAGTGAGAGGACAGGAAGGGAAACTGAAGCTTTCTTT
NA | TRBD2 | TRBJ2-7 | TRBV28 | CASSPAGGPYEQYF | TGTGCCAGCAGTCCAGCGGGAGGGCCCTACGAGCAGTACTTC
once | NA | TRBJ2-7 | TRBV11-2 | CASSLVVAGLKYF | TGTGCCAGCAGCTTAGTTGTTGCAGGGTTGAAGTACTTC
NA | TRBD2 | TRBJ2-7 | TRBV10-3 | CAISEPGTSGYEQYF | TGTGCCATCAGTGAACCCGGGACTAGCGGATACGAGCAGTACTTC
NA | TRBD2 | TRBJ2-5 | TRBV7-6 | CASSLRLAVQETQYF | TGTGCCAGCAGCCTGCGACTAGCGGTGCAAGAGACCCAGTACTTC
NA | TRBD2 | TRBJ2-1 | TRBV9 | CASSSGLINEQFF | TGTGCCAGCAGCTCGGGACTAATCAATGAGCAGTTCTTC
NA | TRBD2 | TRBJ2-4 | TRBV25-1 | CASSAGREWYF | TGTGCCAGCAGTGCGGGGCGGGAGTGGTACTTC
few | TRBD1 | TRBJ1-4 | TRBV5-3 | CARSDDREDEKLFF | TGTGCCAGAAGCGATGACAGGGAGGATGAAAAACTGTTTTTT
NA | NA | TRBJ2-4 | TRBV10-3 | CAIAPGIAKNIQYF | TGTGCCATCGCACCGGGGATAGCCAAAAACATTCAGTACTTC
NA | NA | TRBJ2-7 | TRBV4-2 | CASSPNLPPASYEQYF | TGTGCCAGCTCCCCAAACCTACCACCCGCCTCCTACGAGCAGTACTTC
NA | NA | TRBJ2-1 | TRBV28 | CASSFEGRQFF | TGTGCCAGCAGTTTCGAAGGGAGGCAGTTCTTC
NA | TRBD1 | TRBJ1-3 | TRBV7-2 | CASSLVLRTGPGSGNTIYF | TGTGCCAGCAGCTTAGTATTGAGGACAGGTCCGGGCTCTGGAAACACCATATATTTT
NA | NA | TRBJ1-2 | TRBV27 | CASSLQASYGYTF | TGTGCCAGCAGTTTACAGGCTTCCTATGGCTACACCTTC